These T cell receptor beta chains were read from a single sample in a study of blood T cell repertoires in COVID-19. TCRdb's copy holds only in-frame clones and misses some; the assay was immunoSEQ multiplex PCR. Here the sample spans under 250,000 clones, 65% to 85% being singletons. The sample was peripheral blood. These receptors came from a human donor in a cohort sampled during active COVID-19. Each CDR3 is given with its conserved first and last residue. A D gene is named only where the DNA matches it firmly. Rows may omit the clone size; those that give it use once, few, many or a size class.

j_gene | len | v_gene | d_gene | abundance | CDR3aa | CDR3nt
TRBJ2-1 | 17 | TRBV10-1 | TRBD2 | - | CASSGRGLAGAGNEQFF | TGCGCCAGCAGTGGACGGGGACTAGCGGGAGCGGGCAATGAGCAGTTCTTC
TRBJ2-3 | 16 | TRBV27 | - | - | CASSWRAGERTDTQYF | TGTGCCAGCAGTTGGAGGGCGGGCGAACGCACAGATACGCAGTATTTT
TRBJ2-1 | 13 | TRBV29-1 | - | - | CSVERGNDNEQFF | TGCAGCGTTGAAAGGGGGAACGACAATGAGCAGTTCTTC
TRBJ2-7 | 18 | TRBV15 | - | few | CATSRGRGVGQGMYEQYF | TGTGCCACCAGCAGAGGACGGGGGGTAGGACAGGGAATGTACGAGCAGTACTTC
TRBJ2-5 | 15 | TRBV7-9 | - | - | CASSLSRGTQETQYF | TGTGCCAGCAGCTTATCCCGAGGAACCCAAGAGACCCAGTACTTC
TRBJ1-1 | 13 | TRBV18 | - | - | CASSPGEDTEAFF | TGTGCCAGCTCACCGGGAGAAGACACTGAAGCTTTCTTT
TRBJ2-5 | 16 | TRBV28 | TRBD2 | - | CASSFRRREGGETQYF | TGTGCCAGCAGTTTCAGAAGGCGGGAGGGAGGAGAGACCCAGTACTTC
TRBJ2-1 | 15 | TRBV10-1 | - | once | CASSEGQSSYNEQFF | TGCGCCAGCAGTGAAGGACAGAGCTCCTACAATGAGCAGTTCTTC
TRBJ2-5 | 13 | TRBV2 | - | - | CASNLGGQETQYF | TGTGCCAGCAATTTGGGGGGTCAAGAGACCCAGTACTTC
TRBJ1-2 | 14 | TRBV5-1 | - | few | CASSSLQGSGGYTF | TGCGCCAGCAGCTCCCTACAGGGATCGGGAGGCTACACCTTC
TRBJ2-1 | 14 | TRBV5-1 | - | few | CASSSDITYNEQFF | TGCGCCAGCAGCTCTGACATCACCTACAATGAGCAGTTCTTC
TRBJ1-1 | 14 | TRBV28 | - | - | CATQFAREETEAFF | TGTGCCACCCAGTTTGCACGGGAGGAGACTGAAGCTTTCTTT
TRBJ2-2 | 15 | TRBV10-3 | - | - | CAISAITPGSGELFF | TGTGCCATCAGTGCTATCACCCCGGGGTCCGGGGAGCTGTTTTTT
TRBJ2-1 | 17 | TRBV28 | TRBD2 | - | CASSLMERGSSYNEQFF | TGTGCCAGCAGTCTGATGGAGCGGGGGAGCTCCTACAATGAGCAGTTCTTC
TRBJ2-5 | 17 | TRBV19 | TRBD2 | - | CASSIGTSGMVGETQYF | TGTGCCAGTAGTATAGGGACTAGCGGGATGGTCGGGGAGACCCAGTACTTC
TRBJ2-7 | 14 | TRBV28 | TRBD1 | - | CASRTGQGGDEQYF | TGTGCCAGCAGAACGGGACAGGGGGGGGACGAGCAGTACTTC
TRBJ1-2 | 12 | TRBV6-5 | - | - | CASSQGPRGYTF | TGTGCCAGCAGCCAGGGCCCGCGAGGCTACACCTTC
TRBJ1-3 | 14 | TRBV18 | - | - | CASSPLTGENTIYF | TGTGCCAGCTCACCATTGACAGGCGAAAACACCATATATTTT
TRBJ1-2 | 12 | TRBV6-5 | TRBD1 | - | CASSVTGDGYTF | TGTGCCAGCAGCGTGACAGGGGATGGCTACACCTTC
TRBJ2-1 | 16 | TRBV11-3 | TRBD2 | - | CASSLLGLAGGNEQFF | TGTGCCAGCAGCTTACTGGGACTAGCGGGGGGTAATGAGCAGTTCTTC
TRBJ1-3 | 15 | TRBV5-5 | - | few | CASSLLGRPGNTIYF | TGTGCCAGCAGCTTGCTAGGCAGACCTGGAAACACCATATATTTT
TRBJ2-5 | 16 | TRBV30 | TRBD2 | - | CAWSVGSGGLLETQYF | TGTGCCTGGAGTGTAGGGTCGGGGGGGCTTTTAGAGACCCAGTACTTC
TRBJ2-2 | 13 | TRBV6-2/TRBV6-3 | - | many | CASSKLGTGELFF | TGTGCCAGCAGTAAACTAGGGACCGGGGAGCTGTTTTTT
TRBJ1-2 | 12 | TRBV7-2 | - | once | CASSQDRRGYTF | TGTGCCAGCAGTCAGGACAGAAGGGGCTACACCTTC
TRBJ1-1 | 13 | TRBV27 | - | few | CASSLQGSTEAFF | TGTGCCAGCAGTCTCCAGGGGAGCACTGAAGCTTTCTTT
TRBJ2-5 | 14 | TRBV5-5 | - | few | CASSPSAQMETQYF | TGTGCCAGCAGCCCGTCTGCCCAGATGGAGACCCAGTACTTC
TRBJ1-1 | 14 | TRBV28 | - | - | CASTPELTNTEAFF | TGTGCCAGCACTCCCGAGCTTACGAACACTGAAGCTTTCTTT
TRBJ2-1 | 15 | TRBV7-2 | - | - | CASRRSRSSYNEQFF | TGTGCCAGCAGACGTAGCCGGAGCTCCTACAATGAGCAGTTCTTC
TRBJ1-5 | 15 | TRBV2 | - | once | CATASQQGSNQPQHF | TGTGCCACCGCGTCCCAACAGGGTAGCAATCAGCCCCAGCATTTT
TRBJ1-2 | 14 | TRBV7-2 | - | - | CASSLDRVRDGYTF | TGTGCCAGCAGCTTAGACAGGGTGAGGGATGGCTACACCTTC
TRBJ2-7 | 15 | TRBV5-1 | - | - | CASSLLAAASYEQYF | TGCGCCAGCAGCTTGCTGGCGGCTGCCTCCTACGAGCAGTACTTC
TRBJ2-7 | 15 | TRBV7-2 | TRBD2 | - | CASSLGAGSSYEQYF | TGTGCCAGCAGCCTCGGAGCGGGGAGCTCCTACGAGCAGTACTTC
TRBJ1-5 | 15 | TRBV19 | TRBD1 | few | CASSPIPTGVQPQHF | TGTGCCAGTAGCCCCATTCCGACAGGGGTTCAGCCCCAGCATTTT
TRBJ2-1 | 15 | TRBV27 | TRBD2 | once | CASSLASGSGDEQFF | TGTGCCAGCAGTTTAGCTAGCGGGAGTGGGGATGAGCAGTTCTTC
TRBJ1-5 | 15 | TRBV5-8 | - | - | CASSLIPGSNQPQHF | TGTGCCAGCAGCTTGATACCGGGGAGCAATCAGCCCCAGCATTTT
TRBJ2-1 | 16 | TRBV5-4 | TRBD2 | many | CATELKSGRGRNEQFF | TGTGCCACCGAACTAAAAAGCGGGAGGGGCAGAAATGAGCAGTTCTTC
TRBJ2-5 | 15 | TRBV14 | - | - | CASSQDLGGQETQYF | TGTGCCAGCAGCCAAGATTTGGGGGGCCAAGAGACCCAGTACTTC
TRBJ2-3 | 16 | TRBV7-8 | - | once | CASGPRRDSTTDTQYF | TGTGCCAGCGGACCTCGGAGGGACAGCACCACAGATACGCAGTATTTT
TRBJ2-2 | 16 | TRBV10-3 | TRBD2 | - | CAISGSTSGMAGELFF | TGTGCCATCAGTGGGTCGACTAGCGGGATGGCCGGGGAGCTGTTTTTT
TRBJ2-1 | 15 | TRBV6-5 | - | few | CATLFVSGAYNEQFF | TGTGCCACCCTTTTTGTTAGCGGAGCCTACAATGAGCAGTTCTTC
TRBJ2-5 | 13 | TRBV20-1 | - | - | CSASHGSAETQYF | TGCAGTGCTAGTCACGGAAGCGCGGAGACCCAGTACTTC
TRBJ2-7 | 16 | TRBV21-1 | - | - | CASSKVRDRSSYEQYF | TGTGCCAGCAGCAAAGTAAGAGACCGGAGCTCCTACGAGCAGTACTTC
TRBJ2-5 | 15 | TRBV29-1 | TRBD2 | - | CSVAPGGGSPETQYF | TGCAGCGTTGCCCCCGGGGGGGGGTCTCCAGAGACCCAGTACTTC
TRBJ2-5 | 14 | TRBV19 | TRBD2 | - | CASSTQRDRETQYF | TGTGCCAGTAGTACCCAGCGGGACCGAGAGACCCAGTACTTC
TRBJ2-2 | 15 | TRBV5-1 | TRBD1 | - | CASSPAQGAVGELFF | TGCGCCAGCAGCCCTGCGCAGGGGGCCGTCGGGGAGCTGTTTTTT
TRBJ2-3 | 19 | TRBV14 | - | - | CASSHVWASAKASTDTQYF | TGTGCCAGCAGCCACGTGTGGGCTAGCGCTAAGGCGAGCACAGATACGCAGTATTTT
TRBJ2-1 | 15 | TRBV11-2 | TRBD1 | once | CASSLIGQGSNEQFF | TGTGCCAGCAGCTTAATCGGACAGGGTTCTAATGAGCAGTTCTTC
TRBJ1-1 | 14 | TRBV19 | TRBD1 | once | CASTAGQGATEAFF | TGTGCCAGTACCGCCGGACAGGGGGCCACTGAAGCTTTCTTT
TRBJ2-7 | 15 | TRBV28 | TRBD2 | - | CASMNLAGGPHEQYF | TGTGCCAGCATGAACCTAGCGGGAGGGCCCCACGAGCAGTACTTC
TRBJ1-5 | 14 | TRBV7-2 | TRBD1 | - | CASSTRTGVQPQHF | TGTGCCAGCAGCACCCGGACAGGGGTTCAGCCCCAGCATTTT
TRBJ1-5 | 14 | TRBV11-2 | - | - | CASSLTGSNQPQHF | TGTGCCAGCAGCTTGACTGGTAGCAATCAGCCCCAGCATTTT
TRBJ1-1 | 15 | TRBV19 | - | - | CASSISSRVGTEAFF | TGTGCCAGTAGTATCAGCAGCAGGGTTGGCACTGAAGCTTTCTTT
TRBJ2-3 | 15 | TRBV5-4 | - | - | CASSRAGRGTDTQYF | TGTGCCAGCAGCCGGGCGGGCAGGGGTACAGATACGCAGTATTTT
TRBJ2-7 | 11 | TRBV6-1 | - | few | CASSEGAGQYF | TGTGCCAGCAGTGAAGGAGCGGGGCAGTACTTC